This T cell receptor (beta chain) was captured by sequencing in a study of cytomegalovirus exposure and HLA in healthy donors. The CDR3 loop spans 17 amino acids. The germline V gene encodes CDR1 SGHTA and CDR2 FQGNSA. V lost 5 bases and J 6 bases, leaving 23 bases between the germline ends. Study-wide results and limits: CMV antigen specificity of three CMV-associated chains was confirmed in vitro. In a later analysis, DRB1 alleles had the most associated TCRs; HLA-C alleles the fewest.

PCR involved 60 Vbeta and 13 Jbeta primers. Only in-frame clones appear in the TCRdb table, and some are missing; sequencing was by immunoSEQ multiplex PCR. The sample contains some 150,000 clones, about four fifths of which appear only once. Of note for this clone: Its antigen is not known.

The sample taken for sequencing was PBMCs. The chain links TRBV7-2 to TRBJ1-5; tentatively, D is TRBD1 (6 bases). This TCR derives from a human donor in good health. This chain's CDR3 is CASSPNIPQGRSQPQHF. The DNA for the CDR3 is TGTGCCAGCAGCCCCAACATACCACAGGGACGGAGTCAGCCCCAGCATTTT.